The 17 T cell receptor beta chains below all came from one sample that was sequenced in a study of blood T cell repertoires in COVID-19 (dated by TCRdb to 2018 to 2020). The library was obtained by the immunoSEQ multiplex PCR assay. TCRdb retrieved this table from immuneACCESS and kept in-frame rearrangements only. Not all clones are present; in checked studies, unresolved V genes account for under half, and no reason is known for the remainder. The sample table holds approximately 150,000 clones, of which around 80% were seen once. The top ten constitute around 4% of the sample. The material sequenced was peripheral blood. The source is a man in his sixties with acute or convalescent COVID-19.

V and J are TRBV5-1 and TRBJ2-1, with TRBD2 matching 7 bases. The CDR3 loop spans 15 amino acids. Germline-derived CDR1 and CDR2 are SGHRS and YFSETQ. Unmatched junction bases numbered 5, after V lost 3 bases and J lost 2 bases. The CDR3, as DNA: TGCGCCAGCAGCTACCAGCGGGGCCCCTACAATGAGCAGTTCTTC. It yields the protein CASSYQRGPYNEQFF. Full variable domain (outside the CDR3, taken from reference TRBV5-1 and TRBJ2-1): KAGVTQTPRYLIKTRGQQVTLSCSPISGHRSVSWYQQTPGQGLQFLFEYFSETQRNKGNFPGRFSGRQFSNSRSEMNVSTLELGDSALYLCASSYQRGPYNEQFFGPGTRLTVL.

The chain couples TRBV19 to TRBJ2-3; 9 positions agree with TRBD2. J lost 4 bases, V lost 3 bases, and 14 bases had no gene match. Per germline, CDR1 LNHDA and CDR2 SQIVND (reference sequence). The CDR3 covers 18 residues. DNA for the CDR3: TGTGCCAGTAGTATGGGGCTAGCGGGACAAAGTTGGGCAGATACGCAGTATTTT. It is translated as CASSMGLAGQSWADTQYF.

The chain recombines TRBV15 with TRBJ2-7; 11 bases match TRBD1. V dropped 5 bases and J dropped 3; count of bases not matched to a gene: 6. CDR1 and CDR2 (germline): LNHNV, YYDKDF (reference sequence). The CDR3 totals 15 residues. In nucleotides, the CDR3 is TGTGCCACCAGCTTGGACAGGGGGCTCTTCTACGAGCAGTACTTC. This sequence encodes CATSLDRGLFYEQYF.

This clone was counted only a few times. The chain recombines TRBV28 with TRBJ2-3; D is possibly TRBD2 (5 bases). From germline, CDR1 is MDHEN and CDR2 SYDVKM. The CDR3 is 14 residues long. V lost 4 bases, J lost 6 bases, and 14 bases lay in between. The CDR3, as DNA: TGTGCCAGCAGTTCCGAAGGAGGCGCGGATACGCAGTATTTT. It yields the protein CASSSEGGADTQYF.

The count of this clone is one. The chain links TRBV4-2 to TRBJ1-3; no definite D call. Germline V gives CDR1 LGHNA, CDR2 YNFKEQ. The germline V and J ends were trimmed by 5 bases and 4 bases, with 12 bases remaining between them. The CDR3 spans 14 residues. The CDR3 loop reads CASSSTVEGNTIYF. As DNA, the CDR3 is TGTGCCAGCAGCTCTACGGTTGAGGGAAACACCATATATTTT.

The chain employs TRBV28 and TRBJ2-2; D gene unclear. The CDR3 length is 15 residues. From germline, CDR1 is MDHEN and CDR2 SYDVKM. Trimming took 6 bases from V and 4 from J, leaving 15 bases between them. In nucleotides, the CDR3 is TGTGCCAGCAGCCCATTCGAGAAACGCACCGGGGAGCTGTTTTTT. Protein product: CASSPFEKRTGELFF.

The chain carries TRBV10-3 and TRBJ1-1; no clear D gene. The CDR3 runs to 14 residues. V lost 4 bases to trimming and J lost 0 bases, with 9 bases between them. Per the germline V gene, CDR1 is ENHRY and CDR2 is SYGVKD. CDR3 loop: CAISGADLNTEAFF. The CDR3 nucleotides read TGTGCCATCAGTGGGGCAGATTTGAACACTGAAGCTTTCTTT.

The sample holds a few counts of this clone. The rearrangement links TRBV5-1 to TRBJ1-5, with TRBD1 matching 10 bases. J gave up 5 bases and V 0 bases, and 5 bases lay outside the gene matches. This CDR3 has 16 residues. The germline CDR1 and CDR2 sequences are SGHRS and YFSETQ. Written as DNA, the CDR3 is TGCGCCAGCAGCTTGGCCGGGACAGGGGTTGATCAGCCCCAGCATTTT. Translated, it gives CASSLAGTGVDQPQHF. Combining the CDR3 with reference TRBV5-1 and TRBJ1-5 gives the whole variable domain KAGVTQTPRYLIKTRGQQVTLSCSPISGHRSVSWYQQTPGQGLQFLFEYFSETQRNKGNFPGRFSGRQFSNSRSEMNVSTLELGDSALYLCASSLAGTGVDQPQHFGDGTRLSIL.

The chain is built from TRBV3-1 (or the pseudogene TRBV3-2) and TRBJ2-1; D possibly corresponds to TRBD2 (6 bases). The CDR3 spans 13 residues. V was clipped by 3 bases and J by 10 bases, with 13 bases between them. Germline CDR1 and CDR2: LGHDT and YNNKEL (reference sequence). DNA of the CDR3: TGTGCCAGCAGCCAGGCGGGGACCCAAGAGCAGTTCTTC. Translated: CASSQAGTQEQFF.

J is TRBJ2-5 and V is TRBV5-4; 12 nucleotides agree with TRBD1. V shed 5 bases and J 5 bases; nucleotides not matched to a gene: 10. Germline-derived CDR1 and CDR2 are SGHNT and YYREEE (reference sequence). The CDR3 extends over 16 amino acids. The CDR3 sequence is CASSRRGTGGAETQYF. DNA of the CDR3: TGTGCCAGCAGTCGACGAGGGACAGGGGGCGCGGAGACCCAGTACTTC.

The V gene is TRBV6-5, the J gene TRBJ2-6; maybe TRBD2 (5 bases). The V gene's germline CDR1 is MNHEY and CDR2 SVGAGI. Between the trimmed V and J ends, which lost 0 bases and 4 bases, there was a span of 7 bases. This CDR3 contains 15 residues. Here the CDR3 DNA reads TGTGCCAGCAGTTACTCGCTAGCCGGGGCCAACGTCCTGACTTTC. Translation gives CASSYSLAGANVLTF.

J is TRBJ1-1 and V is TRBV6-4, with TRBD1 as a possible D gene (5 bases). V was shortened by 6 bases and J by 5 bases, with 16 bases between the two germline ends. CDR1 and CDR2 (germline): MRHNA, SNTAGT. The CDR3 consists of 14 residues. CDR3 region: CASRAQGTGTEAFF. The CDR3 coding sequence is TGTGCCAGCAGGGCCCAGGGAACTGGGACTGAAGCTTTCTTT.

This clone was picked up a small number of times. The chain employs TRBV27 and TRBJ2-1; 8 positions match TRBD2. Germline lookup yields CDR1 MNHEY and CDR2 SMNVEV (reference sequence). V lost 0 bases, J lost 4 bases, and 5 bases stayed unmatched. CDR3 size: 16 residues. CDR3: CASSLSGGRPYNEQFF. The CDR3 region has the DNA TGTGCCAGCAGTTTATCGGGCGGGAGGCCATACAATGAGCAGTTCTTC.

The rearrangement links TRBV10-3 to TRBJ1-5, with TRBD1 matching over 9 bases. Germline V gene sequence: CDR1 ENHRY, CDR2 SYGVKD. V gave up 2 bases and J gave up 5 bases; unmatched junction bases: 4. This CDR3 is 15 amino acids long. The CDR3 coding sequence is TGTGCCATCAGTGAGGGGACAGGGAGGTATCAGCCCCAGCATTTT. This encodes CAISEGTGRYQPQHF.

The chain links TRBV13 to TRBJ2-7, with 9 positions matching TRBD2. Trimming at V came to 5 bases and at J to 3 bases, leaving 14 bases not matched to a gene. CDR3 length: 17 residues. Germline assignment: CDR1 PRHDT and CDR2 FYEKMQ (reference sequence). The CDR3 here is CASSLRPAAGGIYEQYF. The DNA of the CDR3 is TGTGCCAGCAGCCTAAGGCCGGCGGCGGGAGGGATCTACGAGCAGTACTTC.

The chain combines TRBV5-4 with TRBJ2-1, with TRBD2 identical over 14 bases. Trimming removed 4 bases from V and 6 bases from J; junction bases left unmatched: 3. The CDR3 has 15 amino acids. Germline loops: CDR1 SGHNT, CDR2 YYREEE (reference sequence). CDR3 region: CASSPGLAGANEQFF. In nucleotides, the CDR3 is TGTGCCAGCAGCCCGGGACTAGCGGGAGCCAATGAGCAGTTCTTC.

This clone was detected many times. The J gene is TRBJ2-7, the V gene TRBV29-1; 7 nucleotides line up with TRBD1. J gave up 5 bases and V 7 bases, and 11 bases lay outside the gene matches. The CDR3 covers 13 residues. CDR1 and CDR2 (germline): SQVTM, ANQGSEA. As DNA, the CDR3 is TGCAGCGCAGAAGGGGGCTTCCCCCACGAGCAGTACTTC. Amino acid sequence: CSAEGGFPHEQYF.